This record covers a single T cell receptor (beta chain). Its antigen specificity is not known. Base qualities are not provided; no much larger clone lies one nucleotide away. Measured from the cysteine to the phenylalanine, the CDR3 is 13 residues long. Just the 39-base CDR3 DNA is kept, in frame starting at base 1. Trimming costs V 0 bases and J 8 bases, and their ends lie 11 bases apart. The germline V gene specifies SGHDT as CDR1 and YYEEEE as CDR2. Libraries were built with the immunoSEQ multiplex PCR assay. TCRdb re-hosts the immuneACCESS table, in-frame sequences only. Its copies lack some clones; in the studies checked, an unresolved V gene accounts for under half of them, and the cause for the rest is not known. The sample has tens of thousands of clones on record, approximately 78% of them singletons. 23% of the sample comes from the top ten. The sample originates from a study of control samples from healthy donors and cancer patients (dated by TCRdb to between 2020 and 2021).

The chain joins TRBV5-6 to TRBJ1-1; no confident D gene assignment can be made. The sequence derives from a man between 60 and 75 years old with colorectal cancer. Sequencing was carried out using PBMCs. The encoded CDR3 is CASSLVGREEAFF. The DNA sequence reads TGTGCCAGCAGCTTGGTGGGAAGGGAAGAAGCTTTCTTT.